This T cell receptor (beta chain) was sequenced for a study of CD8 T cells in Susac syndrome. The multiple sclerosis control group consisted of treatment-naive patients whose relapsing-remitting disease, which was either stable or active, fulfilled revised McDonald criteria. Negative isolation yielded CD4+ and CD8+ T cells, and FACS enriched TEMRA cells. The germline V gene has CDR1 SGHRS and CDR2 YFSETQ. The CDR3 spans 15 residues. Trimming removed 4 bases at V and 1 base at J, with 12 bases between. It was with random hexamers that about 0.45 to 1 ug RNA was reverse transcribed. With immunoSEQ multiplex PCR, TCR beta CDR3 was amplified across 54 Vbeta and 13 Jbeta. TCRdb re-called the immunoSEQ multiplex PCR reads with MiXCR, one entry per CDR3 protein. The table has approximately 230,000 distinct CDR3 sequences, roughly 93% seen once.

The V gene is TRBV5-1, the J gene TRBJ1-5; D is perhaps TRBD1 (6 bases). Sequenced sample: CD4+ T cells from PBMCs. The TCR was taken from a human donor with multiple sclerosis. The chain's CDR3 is CASSPGHGSNQPQHF. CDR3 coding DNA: TGCGCCAGCAGCCCGGGACACGGCAGCAATCAGCCCCAGCATTTT.